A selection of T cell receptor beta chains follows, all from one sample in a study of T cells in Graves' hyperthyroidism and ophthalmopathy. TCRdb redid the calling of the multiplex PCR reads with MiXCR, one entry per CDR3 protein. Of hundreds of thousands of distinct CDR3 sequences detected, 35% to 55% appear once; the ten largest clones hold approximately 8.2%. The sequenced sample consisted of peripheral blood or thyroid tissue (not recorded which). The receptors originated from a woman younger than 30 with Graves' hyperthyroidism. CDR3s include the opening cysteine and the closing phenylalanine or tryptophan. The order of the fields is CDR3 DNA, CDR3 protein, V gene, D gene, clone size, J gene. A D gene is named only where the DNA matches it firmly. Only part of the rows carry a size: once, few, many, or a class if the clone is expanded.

DNA: TGTGCCAGCAGTGGAAGTTCCCCTGGGGCCAACGTCCTGACTTTC
CDR3: CASSGSSPGANVLTF
V: TRBV2
D: NA
size: once
J: TRBJ2-6

DNA: TGTGCCAGTAGTGTACAGGGGGGCGACTATGGCTACACCTTC
CDR3: CASSVQGGDYGYTF
V: TRBV19
D: TRBD1
size: many
J: TRBJ1-2

DNA: TGCAGCGTTAGCAGGGGGGAAGAGACCCAGTACTTC
CDR3: CSVSRGEETQYF
V: TRBV29-1
D: NA
size: many
J: TRBJ2-5

DNA: TGTGCCAGCAGTGCTAGGGGACAGGGAGGCAATCAGCCCCAGCATTTT
CDR3: CASSARGQGGNQPQHF
V: TRBV25-1
D: TRBD1
size: NA
J: TRBJ1-5

DNA: TGTGCCAGCAGCGGGACAACGACGGGGGAGCAGTACTTC
CDR3: CASSGTTTGEQYF
V: TRBV2
D: NA
size: NA
J: TRBJ2-7

DNA: TGTGCTAGTGGTCCTCGGGGGGAATCTAATGAAAAACTGTTTTTT
CDR3: CASGPRGESNEKLFF
V: TRBV12-5
D: NA
size: NA
J: TRBJ1-4

DNA: TGTGCCAGCAGCTTAACCCGTGGCGCGGAAAGAGGCTACACCTTC
CDR3: CASSLTRGAERGYTF
V: TRBV7-9
D: NA
size: NA
J: TRBJ1-2

DNA: TGTGCCAGCACCATCCGGGACCAGCCCCAGCATTTT
CDR3: CASTIRDQPQHF
V: TRBV12-5
D: NA
size: NA
J: TRBJ1-5

DNA: TGTGCCAGCAGACTTGGACAGGGGAACACTGAAGCTTTCTTT
CDR3: CASRLGQGNTEAFF
V: TRBV2
D: TRBD1
size: many
J: TRBJ1-1

DNA: TGTGCCAGCAGTCCCATGACCCGGAAGGAGGCCAACGTCCTGACTTTC
CDR3: CASSPMTRKEANVLTF
V: TRBV7-6
D: NA
size: few
J: TRBJ2-6

DNA: TGTGCCAGCAGTTACCGCTTGGGACTAGCGGGCGAGCAGTACTTC
CDR3: CASSYRLGLAGEQYF
V: TRBV6-5
D: TRBD2
size: NA
J: TRBJ2-7

DNA: TGTGCCAGCAGCAGCAGGGGGACGGGTCAGCCCCAGCATTTT
CDR3: CASSSRGTGQPQHF
V: TRBV2
D: TRBD1
size: NA
J: TRBJ1-5

DNA: TGTGCCAGCAGCCTGGACAGGGGACGAGCTTCAGCTTTCTTT
CDR3: CASSLDRGRASAFF
V: TRBV11-2
D: TRBD1
size: many
J: TRBJ1-1

DNA: TGTGCCAGCAGTGAAGGCGGTTACTCTGGAAACACCATATATTTT
CDR3: CASSEGGYSGNTIYF
V: TRBV10-3
D: NA
size: NA
J: TRBJ1-3

DNA: TGTGCCAGCAGTTTAGACCCGACAGGGGACGGTAGTGGCTACACCTTC
CDR3: CASSLDPTGDGSGYTF
V: TRBV12-3/TRBV12-4
D: TRBD1
size: NA
J: TRBJ1-2

DNA: TGTGCCATCAGTGAGCTGACGAACACCGGGGAGCTGTTTTTT
CDR3: CAISELTNTGELFF
V: TRBV10-3
D: NA
size: few
J: TRBJ2-2

DNA: TGTGCCAGCGGGTACCAACTGGGAACTGAAGCTTTCTTT
CDR3: CASGYQLGTEAFF
V: TRBV2
D: NA
size: many
J: TRBJ1-1

DNA: TGTGCCAGCAGCTCATTAGGGGGTGGCTACACCTTC
CDR3: CASSSLGGGYTF
V: TRBV2
D: NA
size: few
J: TRBJ1-2

DNA: TGTGCCAGCGAGGGACCTTACTTGTATGAAGCTTTCTTT
CDR3: CASEGPYLYEAFF
V: TRBV25-1
D: NA
size: many
J: TRBJ1-1

DNA: TGCAGCGCCACGGACCCTGCCCTATGGGAGCAGTACTTC
CDR3: CSATDPALWEQYF
V: TRBV29-1
D: NA
size: many
J: TRBJ2-7

DNA: TGTGCCACCGCGGGAGGGGAAGGAGGCTACACCTTC
CDR3: CATAGGEGGYTF
V: TRBV10-3
D: NA
size: NA
J: TRBJ1-2

DNA: TGCGCCAGCAGAGGGTTTGAGAGCTCCTACGAGCAGTACTTC
CDR3: CASRGFESSYEQYF
V: TRBV10-2
D: NA
size: few
J: TRBJ2-7